This TCR beta chain was sequenced for a study of control samples from healthy donors and cancer patients. The CDR3 has 15 amino acids. Germline V lookup: CDR1 SGHRS, CDR2 YFSETQ. After removal of 2 bases from V and 8 bases from J, the junction contained 8 bases not matched to a gene. Assay used: immunoSEQ multiplex PCR; TCRdb lists only in-frame clones, some missing. The table shows fewer than 200,000 clones, with roughly nine tenths occurring only once. The chain uses TRBV5-1 and TRBJ2-1; 9 nucleotides align to TRBD2. What was sequenced was blood. This clonotype originated in a man in his thirties or forties in good health. The CDR3 protein is CASSFGSGGIDEQFF. CDR3 sequence (DNA): TGCGCCAGCAGCTTCGGGAGCGGGGGGATCGATGAGCAGTTCTTC.